These T cell receptor beta chains were read from a single sample in a study of identical twins. TCRdb used MiXCR to reprocess the 5' RACE reads, holding one entry per CDR3 protein. The sample lists around 100,000 distinct CDR3 sequences, around 5.5% seen once, with less than 15% in the top ten. The sequencing sample was made of memory T cells sorted from blood. The origin of the receptors is a woman aged 50 to 60 in good health. Both conserved end residues are part of each CDR3. Fields, in order: J gene, V gene, D gene, CDR3 protein. A D gene is named only where the DNA matches it firmly.

J gene: TRBJ2-1; V gene: TRBV5-1; D gene: TRBD1; CDR3 protein: CASSLGGQWNEQFF
J gene: TRBJ2-2; V gene: TRBV12-3/TRBV12-4; D gene: TRBD1; CDR3 protein: CASRSARGPTGELFF
J gene: TRBJ2-7; V gene: TRBV5-6; D gene: TRBD1; CDR3 protein: CASSLPGAGGIYEQYF
J gene: TRBJ1-6; V gene: TRBV11-2; D gene: -; CDR3 protein: CASSLEYSPLHF
J gene: TRBJ2-5; V gene: TRBV28; D gene: -; CDR3 protein: CASRGPGETQYF
J gene: TRBJ1-1; V gene: TRBV12-3/TRBV12-4; D gene: -; CDR3 protein: CASSFAGENTEAFF
J gene: TRBJ1-3; V gene: TRBV5-5; D gene: -; CDR3 protein: CASSLEGVAGNTIYF
J gene: TRBJ1-3; V gene: TRBV20-1; D gene: -; CDR3 protein: CSARAGIANTIYF
J gene: TRBJ2-1; V gene: TRBV7-8; D gene: -; CDR3 protein: CASSLALIEQFF
J gene: TRBJ2-2; V gene: TRBV9; D gene: -; CDR3 protein: CASRTATGELFF
J gene: TRBJ2-3; V gene: TRBV25-1; D gene: -; CDR3 protein: CASSERGHKGVADTQYF
J gene: TRBJ2-5; V gene: TRBV10-3; D gene: -; CDR3 protein: CAISLGQETQYF
J gene: TRBJ2-1; V gene: TRBV27; D gene: TRBD2; CDR3 protein: CASKASGSYNEQFF
J gene: TRBJ2-1; V gene: TRBV3-1; D gene: TRBD2; CDR3 protein: CASSEIAGNNEQFF
J gene: TRBJ1-2; V gene: TRBV20-1; D gene: -; CDR3 protein: CSARDSQSVVYGYTF
J gene: TRBJ2-3; V gene: TRBV10-2; D gene: TRBD2; CDR3 protein: CASSDTSGNPDTQYF
J gene: TRBJ2-2; V gene: TRBV4-2; D gene: TRBD2; CDR3 protein: CASSLSGLAGVDGELFF
J gene: TRBJ1-6; V gene: TRBV20-1; D gene: TRBD1; CDR3 protein: CSARETGPGSPLHF
J gene: TRBJ1-1; V gene: TRBV20-1; D gene: -; CDR3 protein: CSAKQSFRGTEAFF
J gene: TRBJ1-6; V gene: TRBV6-5; D gene: TRBD1; CDR3 protein: CASSLQGVISPLHF
J gene: TRBJ1-4; V gene: TRBV5-1; D gene: -; CDR3 protein: CASSPGQPKAEKLFF
J gene: TRBJ2-2; V gene: TRBV7-7; D gene: TRBD1; CDR3 protein: CASRPGQGLTGELFF
J gene: TRBJ1-5; V gene: TRBV12-3/TRBV12-4; D gene: TRBD1; CDR3 protein: CASRGTGNQPQHF
J gene: TRBJ2-7; V gene: TRBV10-3; D gene: -; CDR3 protein: CAISEGESYEQYF
J gene: TRBJ1-5; V gene: TRBV6-2/TRBV6-3; D gene: -; CDR3 protein: CASSYSIEQADQPQHF
J gene: TRBJ1-1; V gene: TRBV4-1; D gene: -; CDR3 protein: CASSRSGGRETEAFF
J gene: TRBJ2-5; V gene: TRBV7-8; D gene: -; CDR3 protein: CASSLAGQVETQYF
J gene: TRBJ2-1; V gene: TRBV20-1; D gene: TRBD2; CDR3 protein: CSARDSGKGNEQFF
J gene: TRBJ1-6; V gene: TRBV7-2; D gene: -; CDR3 protein: CASSSPRSPLHF
J gene: TRBJ1-4; V gene: TRBV3-1; D gene: -; CDR3 protein: CASSLGAANEKLFF
J gene: TRBJ2-3; V gene: TRBV18; D gene: -; CDR3 protein: CASSPLADTDTQYF
J gene: TRBJ1-2; V gene: TRBV3-1; D gene: -; CDR3 protein: CASSQDLGSPGYTF
J gene: TRBJ2-7; V gene: TRBV24-1; D gene: TRBD2; CDR3 protein: CATSDPREGYEQYF
J gene: TRBJ2-6; V gene: TRBV7-6; D gene: -; CDR3 protein: CASSPIGQTPSGANVLTF
J gene: TRBJ1-2; V gene: TRBV28; D gene: -; CDR3 protein: CASSFFRVYGYTF
J gene: TRBJ2-2; V gene: TRBV5-1; D gene: TRBD2; CDR3 protein: CASSFGTSGTGELFF
J gene: TRBJ1-3; V gene: TRBV14; D gene: -; CDR3 protein: CASSQAAVRGNTIYF
J gene: TRBJ1-2; V gene: TRBV6-5; D gene: -; CDR3 protein: CASSPTAPYGYTF
J gene: TRBJ2-1; V gene: TRBV29-1; D gene: TRBD2; CDR3 protein: CSVEGRGIKPSSYNEQFF
J gene: TRBJ1-1; V gene: TRBV20-1; D gene: -; CDR3 protein: CSARPRGGWVNTEAFF
J gene: TRBJ2-7; V gene: TRBV11-2; D gene: TRBD2; CDR3 protein: CASGTISGGSFNEQYF
J gene: TRBJ2-5; V gene: TRBV7-8; D gene: -; CDR3 protein: CASSVTGLRETQYF
J gene: TRBJ2-1; V gene: TRBV24-1; D gene: TRBD2; CDR3 protein: CATSDNQGTSAYNEQFF
J gene: TRBJ2-4; V gene: TRBV11-2; D gene: -; CDR3 protein: CASSRGTGTDIQYF
J gene: TRBJ2-1; V gene: TRBV9; D gene: TRBD2; CDR3 protein: CASSAGSSGSGGEQFF
J gene: TRBJ2-5; V gene: TRBV7-9; D gene: -; CDR3 protein: CASRLTVRGTQYF
J gene: TRBJ2-1; V gene: TRBV10-3; D gene: TRBD2; CDR3 protein: CAISDLAGNEQFF
J gene: TRBJ1-6; V gene: TRBV7-9; D gene: -; CDR3 protein: CASERGGSLYSPLHF
J gene: TRBJ2-3; V gene: TRBV9; D gene: -; CDR3 protein: CASSDQPLDTQYF
J gene: TRBJ2-1; V gene: TRBV6-1; D gene: TRBD1; CDR3 protein: CASRWTGARDEQFF
J gene: TRBJ2-1; V gene: TRBV3-1; D gene: TRBD2; CDR3 protein: CASSQDSSGTSAYNEQFF
J gene: TRBJ1-1; V gene: TRBV15; D gene: -; CDR3 protein: CATSRDVQGKTEAFF
J gene: TRBJ2-4; V gene: TRBV7-9; D gene: TRBD1; CDR3 protein: CASSLSHSTGVLAKNIQYF
J gene: TRBJ2-2; V gene: TRBV7-9; D gene: TRBD2; CDR3 protein: CASRAGLKNTGELFF